By share of the sample, the clone carrying this TCR beta chain is medium-sized. In a library made to pick up alpha chains, this beta chain is a stray read with a size that means little. The CDR3 consists of 14 residues. V shed 7 bases and J 3 bases; nucleotides not matched to a gene: 6. Germline CDR1 SQVTM, CDR2 ANQGSEA. TCRdb redid the calling of the 5' RACE reads with MiXCR, one entry per CDR3 protein. Of approximately 11,000 distinct CDR3 sequences in the sample, roughly 3.6% were seen once. The data belong to a study of spatial heterogeneity in lung cancer. About the research overall: Alpha-chain sequences were detected in numbers that were consistently lower than beta-chain sequences. On average, each unique TCR and UMI combination appeared more than ten times in raw reads.

Time point specified: sample taken at primary tumor resection. Whole RNA came from tumor, nontumor lung or frozen PBMC and was sequenced without being sorted. The cohort: 70 to 75 early-stage, untreated non-small cell lung cancer patients. V is TRBV29-1 and J is TRBJ2-3, with 11 bases identical to TRBD1. The TCR sequence derives from a female donor with early-stage non-small cell lung cancer. The specimen was PBMCs, collected at surgery. CDR3 sequence: CSGKDRGRTDTQYF. CDR3 coding DNA: TGCAGCGGGAAGGACAGGGGGCGGACAGATACGCAGTATTTT.